These 7 T cell receptor beta chains were all obtained from the same sample, sequenced in a study of post-analysis software for immune sequencing data. For these receptors, no antigen is known. Libraries were made from TCR beta cDNA, and they carried unique molecular identifiers. TCRdb re-called the PCR reads with MiXCR, one entry per CDR3 protein. Of approximately 730,000 distinct CDR3 sequences in the sample, roughly 27% are singletons; the top ten hold more than 0.45%. Study findings and constraints: Among several TRBV segments more frequent in patients than controls were TRBV5-6, TRBV5-1 and TRBV20-1.

The sample comprised blood. The origin of the receptors is a girl aged 5-17 years with multiple sclerosis.

This chain connects TRBV7-2 to TRBJ1-5; no firm D call. The CDR3 has 12 amino acids. The V and J ends lost 2 bases and 7 bases respectively, with 6 bases between them. CDR1 and CDR2 from the germline V gene are SGHTA and FQGNSA. CDR3 amino acids: CASSLLEQPQHF. CDR3 bases: TGTGCCAGCAGCTTACTAGAACAGCCCCAGCATTTT.

This clonotype was recorded a few times. The V and J genes are TRBV7-2 and TRBJ2-3; no firm D call. The germline V gene has CDR1 SGHTA and CDR2 FQGNSA. The V end lost 3 bases, the J end lost 8 bases, and 3 bases lay between the germline ends. The CDR3 is 10 amino acids. CDR3 in DNA: TGTGCCAGCAGCTTCGGTACGCAGTATTTT. Protein sequence: CASSFGTQYF.

The chain joins TRBV12-3 or TRBV12-4 to TRBJ1-1; perhaps TRBD1 as D (6 bases). CDR3 length: 15 residues. Trimming left V 4 bases short and J 1 base short, with 13 bases between. CDR3 DNA sequence: TGTGCCAGCAGTTATACAGGGTCGGGGAACACTGAAGCTTTCTTT. Its translation: CASSYTGSGNTEAFF.

CDR3 DNA sequence: TGCAGCAGCGACAGAAACACTGAAGCTTTCTTT. Residues: CSSDRNTEAFF. The chain carries TRBV29-1 and TRBJ1-1; the D gene is possibly TRBD1 (5 bases). CDR1 and CDR2 from the germline V gene are SQVTM and ANQGSEA. CDR3 length: 11 amino acids. Trimming pared 8 bases from V and 2 bases from J, leaving 9 bases between.

There are a few counts of this clonotype. The chain combines TRBV5-1 with TRBJ2-1, with 10 bases identical to TRBD1. Unmatched junction bases numbered 10, after V lost 4 bases and J lost 9 bases. CDR3 length equals 15 residues. Per germline, CDR1 SGHRS and CDR2 YFSETQ. The CDR3 DNA is TGCGCCAGCAGCACCGGACAGGGGGGTGGACTTGAGCAGTTCTTC. Protein product: CASSTGQGGGLEQFF.

The chain uses TRBV6-1 and TRBJ1-6, with D perhaps TRBD1 (5 bases). The V end was cut by 7 bases, the J end by 10 bases, with 17 bases between. Germline V lookup: CDR1 MNHNS, CDR2 SASEGT. CDR3 length: 14 residues. CDR3 sequence reads: CASTPVGAGSPLHF. The CDR3 nucleotides read TGTGCCAGCACCCCGGTCGGGGCTGGGTCACCCCTCCACTTT.

As concerns this clonotype: A junction boundary mismatches the germline segment, possibly from a read error. The V call is TRBV15, the J call TRBJ2-1, with TRBD1 matching 9 bases. The CDR3 is 21 residues long. Germline V gives CDR1 LNHNV, CDR2 YYDKDF (reference sequence). CDR3 protein: CATGRDGWRDREGSSYNEQFF. In DNA, the CDR3 is TGTGCCACCGGCAGAGATGGGTGGCGGGACAGGGAAGGGTCTTCCTACAATGAGCAGTTCTTC.